One and the same sample provided the 11 T cell receptor beta chains below, sequenced in a study of OX40 agonist ivuxolimab in advanced cancers. The assay was immunoSEQ multiplex PCR, and TCRdb's table has in-frame clones only and misses some. This sample carries tens of thousands of clones, about 89% of them seen once, and the ten largest clones take roughly 12%. The specimen comprised CD4+ or CD8+ T cells sorted from blood, sampled in a trial of the OX40 agonist ivuxolimab. The receptors were gathered from an adult with an advanced solid tumor such as melanoma, head and neck, liver or kidney cancer.

The V and J genes are TRBV5-1 and TRBJ2-5; 9 positions match TRBD2. This CDR3 contains 15 residues. V lost 0 bases to trimming and J lost 5 bases; unmatched junction nucleotides: 5. Germline lookup yields CDR1 SGHRS and CDR2 YFSETQ. Here the CDR3 reads CASSLAAGGPETQYF. The CDR3 DNA follows: TGCGCCAGCAGCTTGGCCGCGGGGGGGCCGGAGACCCAGTACTTC.

V is TRBV19 and J is TRBJ1-4; 7 bases agree with TRBD1. This CDR3 spans 11 amino acids. Germline CDR1 and CDR2: LNHDA and SQIVND (reference sequence). Losses at the gene ends were 9 bases for V and 8 bases for J; bases not matched to a gene: 3. This chain's CDR3 is CASIQGEKLFF. CDR3 nucleotide sequence: TGTGCCAGCATACAGGGGGAAAAACTGTTTTTT.

The rearrangement joins TRBV2 to TRBJ2-1; TRBD2 is a possible D gene (5 bases). This CDR3 comprises 14 residues. In germline, CDR1 is SNHLY, CDR2 FYNNEI. Trimming took off 7 bases at V and 0 bases at J, with 10 bases between the two ends. The CDR3 here is CASMPRGSYNEQFF. CDR3 DNA sequence: TGTGCCAGCATGCCCCGGGGCTCCTACAATGAGCAGTTCTTC.

This clone was counted a few times. V gene TRBV7-3 combines with J gene TRBJ2-7, with D uncertain. V was pared by 1 base and J by 10 bases, with 11 bases between. The CDR3 runs to 12 residues. CDR1 is SGHTA and CDR2 is FQGTGA in the germline V gene. The CDR3 DNA follows: TGTGCCAGCAGCTTAAACGGCGGATACCAGTACTTC. Translation: CASSLNGGYQYF.

The chain recombines TRBV28 with TRBJ2-3; D may be TRBD1 (5 bases). V shed 6 bases and J shed 4 bases, with 17 bases lying between them. CDR1 and CDR2 (germline): MDHEN, SYDVKM. CDR3 length: 15 residues. As DNA, the CDR3 is TGTGCCAGCAGAAGGGGCCTTGGGGATGCAGATACGCAGTATTTT. Its protein product is CASRRGLGDADTQYF.

The chain has TRBV7-9 and TRBJ2-1; D remains unclear. Trimming took off 1 base at V and 5 bases at J, with 9 bases between the two ends. CDR3 length: 14 residues. Germline V CDR1 and CDR2: SEHNR, FQNEAQ (reference sequence). This CDR3 reads CASSLGGFNNEQFF. The CDR3 DNA follows: TGTGCCAGCAGCTTAGGAGGTTTCAACAATGAGCAGTTCTTC.

The genes are TRBV4-3 and TRBJ2-7; 9 bases align to TRBD2. V lost 4 bases, J lost 1 base, and 5 bases stayed unmatched. Looked up from germline, CDR1 is LGHNA and CDR2 is YSLEER. CDR3 length equals 15 residues. The CDR3 coding sequence is TGCGCCAGCAGCCTGTTAGCGGGAGTGTCCTACGAGCAGTACTTC. Its translation is CASSLLAGVSYEQYF.

V gene TRBV19 combines with J gene TRBJ1-2, with 7 bases aligning to TRBD1. This CDR3 is 16 amino acids long. Germline V gene lookup returns CDR1 LNHDA and CDR2 SQIVND (reference sequence). The trim removed 8 bases at V and 3 bases at J, leaving 15 bases unmatched. The CDR3 nucleotides are TGTGCCAGTTTCTGGACAGGTAAAATATTATACTATGGCTACACCTTC. Amino acids: CASFWTGKILYYGYTF.

This clone has a handful of counts. The chain employs TRBV27 and TRBJ2-1, with D possibly called TRBD1 or TRBD2 (5 bases each). Germline CDR1 reads MNHEY; CDR2 reads SMNVEV (reference sequence). The CDR3 totals 16 residues. V lost 0 bases, J lost 4 bases, and 13 bases lay in between. The CDR3 sequence is CASSLSSGAGYNEQFF. The CDR3 DNA follows: TGTGCCAGCAGTTTATCCTCCGGGGCTGGGTACAATGAGCAGTTCTTC.

J is TRBJ1-6 and V is TRBV5-1; 8 nucleotides agree with TRBD1. The CDR3 has 15 residues. The germline V gene has CDR1 SGHRS and CDR2 YFSETQ. V shed 5 bases and J 4 bases; nucleotides not matched to a gene: 5. CDR3 sequence: CASSSGQGYNSPLHF. CDR3 coding DNA: TGCGCCAGCAGTTCCGGACAGGGTTATAATTCACCCCTCCACTTT.

J is TRBJ1-2 and V is TRBV7-2; D not certain. The CDR3 runs 15 residues. Trimming took off 1 base at V and 8 bases at J, with 17 bases between the two ends. Germline V gene lookup returns CDR1 SGHTA and CDR2 FQGNSA. CDR3 in amino acids: CASSLDRVPVGGYTF. The CDR3 bases are TGTGCCAGCAGCTTAGACCGGGTCCCTGTGGGGGGCTACACCTTC.